This T cell receptor beta chain comes out of a study of CD8+ T cells in alopecia areata. The study, taken as a whole, reports: Clonality in lesional scalp, especially alopecia totalis/universalis, exceeded that of normal scalp.

A word on this clone: The antigen remains undetermined.

Trimming left V 9 bases short and J 1 base short, with 9 bases between. The CDR3 runs to 13 residues. The germline V gene encodes CDR1 LGHNT and CDR2 FRNRAP. Starting from PBMCs, sorting isolated CD4+ and CD8+ T cells. cDNA reverse transcribed from extracted RNA served as the sequencing template. Sequencing used immunoSEQ multiplex PCR; TCRdb keeps in-frame clones, though not all of them. The sample lists about 56,000 clones, 90% to 97% occurring once. This material consisted of CD8+ T cells sorted from blood, taken at week 0. This TCR came from a human donor with alopecia areata. The chain carries TRBV12-5 and TRBJ2-2, with D unclear. The CDR3 spells CASRERNTGELFF. CDR3 sequence (DNA): TGTGCTAGCCGCGAGAGGAACACCGGGGAGCTGTTTTTT.